Listed here is a single TCR beta chain. Its matching antigen is unknown. The record originates from a study of a mutant IDH1 vaccine in newly diagnosed glioma. Across the study: Vaccine dosing followed radiotherapy by 4-6 weeks, or accompanied temozolomide cycles. Week 35 was assigned to visit V12, and week 47 was assigned to visit V13.

The protocol was immunoSEQ multiplex PCR, while the TCRdb copy is restricted to in-frame clones and leaves out a portion. The sample lists around 60,000 clones, roughly 80% occurring once. Time point indicated: week 35, safety follow-up. Vaccinated patients received 300 ug of mutant IDH1 20-mer peptide per dose, with topical imiquimod. In weeks 1, 3, 5, 7, 11, 15, 19 and 23, patients were vaccinated. Germline-derived CDR1 and CDR2 are LNHDA and SQIVND (reference sequence). V lost 5 bases, J lost 3 bases, and 9 bases stayed unmatched. This CDR3 has 15 residues. The TCR was taken from a man aged 40-49 years with glioma. The chain links TRBV19 to TRBJ2-7; the match to TRBD2 covers 8 bases. The sequenced sample was PBMCs, obtained from a glioma patient whose treatment included an IDH1 peptide vaccine. Written as DNA, the CDR3 is TGTGCCAGTAGTCCCTTTTTGGCGGGGGGCTACGAGCAGTACTTC. This sequence encodes CASSPFLAGGYEQYF.